These 8 T cell receptor beta chains share one sample of origin, sequenced in a study of T cells in Graves' hyperthyroidism and ophthalmopathy. RNA transcripts provided the source from which TCR beta CDR3 regions were amplified. RT-PCR in the first round (using the HTBI primer set) targeted the TCR CDR3. TCRdb processed the multiplex PCR reads anew with MiXCR; each CDR3 protein has one entry. Of about 500,000 distinct CDR3 sequences in the sample, roughly 15% were seen once. Sequencing was carried out using blood. The source is a woman in her twenties or thirties with Graves' ophthalmopathy.

Concerning this clonotype itself: This may be a read error, as it is one base from a much larger clone. The rearrangement links TRBV13 to TRBJ2-7; perhaps TRBD2 as D (5 bases). This CDR3 has 13 residues. CDR1 and CDR2 from the germline V gene are PRHDT and FYEKMQ (reference sequence). CDR3 DNA sequence: TGTGCCATCAGCAGCGGTGGATCCTACGAGCAGTACTTC. It specifies CAISSGGSYEQYF. The variable domain in full, with the rest retrieved from reference TRBV13 and TRBJ2-7, is AAGVIQSPRHLIKEKRETATLKCYPIPRHDTVYWYQQGPGQDPQFLISFYEKMQSDKGSIPDRFSAQQFSDYHSELNMSSLELGDSALYFCAISSGGSYEQYFGPGTRLTVT.

This clonotype has a count of ten or more. V usage is TRBV24-1 and J usage is TRBJ1-1; tentatively, D is TRBD1 (5 bases). Between the trimmed V and J ends, which lost 9 bases and 7 bases, there was a span of 11 bases. Germline V gene sequence: CDR1 KGHDR, CDR2 SFDVKD. The CDR3 spans 11 residues. This CDR3 reads CATVGTGEAFF. In nucleotides, the CDR3 is TGTGCCACCGTAGGGACGGGTGAAGCTTTCTTT.

At least ten counts were recorded for this clonotype. The chain recombines TRBV7-8 with TRBJ2-5; weak D call: TRBD2 (5 bases). The CDR3 is 14 amino acids. CDR1 and CDR2 (germline): SGHVS, FQNEAQ. The V end lost 7 bases, the J end lost 1 base, and 13 bases lay between the germline ends. The CDR3 loop reads CASIPMGSQETQYF. The CDR3 coding sequence is TGTGCCAGCATCCCGATGGGGAGCCAAGAGACCCAGTACTTC.

This clonotype was counted a few times. The V and J genes are TRBV10-2 and TRBJ1-4; no clear D. Germline V gene data show CDR1 as WSHSY and CDR2 as SAAADI. V lost 6 bases and J lost 11, with 16 bases in between. This CDR3 comprises 13 residues. CDR3 loop: CASRPRVGKKLFF. CDR3 DNA: TGCGCCAGCAGGCCCCGAGTCGGAAAGAAACTGTTTTTT.

The rearrangement uses TRBV11-2 and TRBJ2-7; possibly TRBD2 for D (5 bases). V lost 0 bases to trimming and J lost 3 bases, with 15 bases between them. CDR1 and CDR2 from the germline V gene are SGHAT and FQNNGV. This CDR3 comprises 16 residues. The CDR3 DNA sequence: TGTGCCAGCAGCTTAGATAGGTCTAGCAGCCTCTACGAGCAGTACTTC. This codes for CASSLDRSSSLYEQYF.

The chain employs TRBV7-6 and TRBJ2-7; 11 nucleotides line up with TRBD2. Germline CDR1 reads SGHVS; CDR2 reads FNYEAQ. Trimming at V came to 5 bases and at J to 4 bases, leaving 10 bases not matched to a gene. There are 16 residues in the CDR3. The CDR3 coding sequence is TGTGCCAGCAGCCCTGGACTAGCGGGCCAAATTTACGAGCAGTACTTC. Translating gives CASSPGLAGQIYEQYF.

This clonotype was detected many times. The chain recombines TRBV6-1 with TRBJ2-4; possible D gene TRBD1, 6 bases. CDR1 and CDR2 from the germline V gene are MNHNS and SASEGT. V lost 6 bases, J lost 6 bases, and 18 bases lay in between. CDR3 length equals 15 residues. CDR3 sequence reads: CASSIVQGWRNIQYF. The DNA for the CDR3 is TGTGCCAGCAGCATCGTACAGGGTTGGAGAAACATTCAGTACTTC.

This clonotype was seen many times. The chain uses TRBV27 and TRBJ2-1; D ambiguous. Trimming cost V 3 bases and J 7 bases, with 10 bases left between them. This CDR3 comprises 13 residues. Germline CDR1 reads MNHEY; CDR2 reads SMNVEV (reference sequence). The CDR3 region is CASSFPSRNEQFF. Here the CDR3 DNA reads TGTGCCAGCAGTTTCCCCAGTAGGAATGAGCAGTTCTTC.